The sequence of this T cell receptor beta chain was determined in a study of T-cell reconstitution after alpha-beta-depleted transplantation in children. Library preparation (for TCRbeta) was performed with unique molecular identifiers. TCRdb used MiXCR to reprocess the PCR reads, holding one entry per CDR3 protein. The sample lists approximately 88,000 distinct CDR3 sequences, 9% to 15% occurring once. Germline assignment: CDR1 SNHLY and CDR2 FYNNEI. This CDR3 is built from 11 residues. Trimming left V 5 bases short and J 8 bases short, with 9 bases between. This clonotype was recorded many times. This specimen was PBMCs from the stem cell graft donor, taken from the stem cell graft. The chain carries TRBV2 and TRBJ2-5, with D perhaps TRBD2 (5 bases). The TCR was taken from a human donor who donated a stem cell graft to a child with inherited bone marrow failure. The CDR3 nucleotides are TGTGCCAGCAGTCAACTAGTTACCCAGTACTTC. This gives the protein CASSQLVTQYF.